This is a list of T cell receptor beta chains from one sample in a study of cytomegalovirus exposure and HLA in healthy donors. Repertoires were generated with immunoSEQ multiplex PCR, while TCRdb's copy carries only in-frame clones and drops some. The sample lists approximately 65,000 clones, approximately 96% occurring once. Material for sequencing was PBMCs. These receptor sequences come from a man between 18 and 35 years old in good health and CMV-seronegative. Both conserved end residues are part of each CDR3. The order of the fields is V gene, CDR3 length, J gene, CDR3 protein.

V: TRBV4-1; length: 15; J: TRBJ2-2; CDR3: CASSQGSGGLGELFF
V: TRBV5-1; length: 15; J: TRBJ1-1; CDR3: CASSSPHRGWTEAFF
V: TRBV7-9; length: 14; J: TRBJ1-1; CDR3: CASSLGLLNTEAFF
V: TRBV7-8; length: 15; J: TRBJ2-5; CDR3: CASSLDRTAQETQYF
V: TRBV19; length: 16; J: TRBJ2-1; CDR3: CARTEAGAHPYNEQFF
V: TRBV23-1; length: 14; J: TRBJ2-5; CDR3: CASTQENYQETQYF
V: TRBV6-5; length: 14; J: TRBJ1-3; CDR3: CASSYGTAGNTIYF
V: TRBV27; length: 14; J: TRBJ1-5; CDR3: CASSMGQAGQPQHF
V: TRBV4-1; length: 14; J: TRBJ2-7; CDR3: CASSLQGRRNEQYF
V: TRBV5-5; length: 17; J: TRBJ1-2; CDR3: CASSLNPGTGLNYGYTF
V: TRBV19; length: 15; J: TRBJ1-2; CDR3: CASSIPTRDPYGYTF
V: TRBV6-1; length: 16; J: TRBJ1-2; CDR3: CASSEAVGTANYGYTF
V: TRBV7-9; length: 15; J: TRBJ2-7; CDR3: CASTVGGGESYEQYF
V: TRBV10-3; length: 12; J: TRBJ1-2; CDR3: CAIKPDRGGYTF
V: TRBV5-6; length: 13; J: TRBJ2-1; CDR3: CASSPRAYNEQFF
V: TRBV6-4; length: 19; J: TRBJ1-6; CDR3: CASSDGTGVIYSYNSPLHF
V: TRBV29-1; length: 14; J: TRBJ1-1; CDR3: CSVVRTGGLTEAFF
V: TRBV18; length: 15; J: TRBJ1-4; CDR3: CASSPGGGGFEKLFF
V: TRBV6-5; length: 14; J: TRBJ2-7; CDR3: CASSRLAGVYEQYF
V: TRBV4-2; length: 16; J: TRBJ2-7; CDR3: CASSQASGRFSYEQYF
V: TRBV18; length: 14; J: TRBJ1-2; CDR3: CASSPGTGVYGYTF
V: TRBV5-1; length: 14; J: TRBJ2-7; CDR3: CASSLTGISYEQYF
V: TRBV9; length: 14; J: TRBJ1-3; CDR3: CASSPTGTGNTIYF
V: TRBV5-6; length: 13; J: TRBJ2-2; CDR3: CASSRGGTGELFF
V: TRBV6-5; length: 13; J: TRBJ1-1; CDR3: CASSYRGPTEAFF
V: TRBV6-5; length: 14; J: TRBJ2-7; CDR3: CASRAGTGTYEQYF
V: TRBV6-5; length: 16; J: TRBJ2-2; CDR3: CASSYSSRGQTGELFF
V: TRBV19; length: 13; J: TRBJ2-2; CDR3: CASSIKQAGELFF
V: TRBV6-6; length: 15; J: TRBJ1-4; CDR3: CASSPGGAWGEKLFF
V: TRBV6-1; length: 13; J: TRBJ1-6; CDR3: CASSEPGDSPLHF
V: TRBV7-2; length: 15; J: TRBJ2-3; CDR3: CASSLDRVETDTQYF
V: TRBV27; length: 14; J: TRBJ2-5; CDR3: CASSLGQGGKTQYF
V: TRBV28; length: 17; J: TRBJ1-2; CDR3: CASFLRRQGSPDYGYTF
V: TRBV18; length: 16; J: TRBJ1-1; CDR3: CASSPSFRGGNTEAFF
V: TRBV18; length: 15; J: TRBJ2-7; CDR3: CASSPRVQGPYEQYF
V: TRBV2; length: 14; J: TRBJ1-5; CDR3: CASSWVDSNQPQHF
V: TRBV5-5; length: 14; J: TRBJ2-7; CDR3: CASSPEGASYEQYF
V: TRBV9; length: 14; J: TRBJ1-1; CDR3: CASSPRNLNTEAFF
V: TRBV5-5; length: 14; J: TRBJ2-3; CDR3: CASSLTGRTDTQYF
V: TRBV11-2; length: 13; J: TRBJ2-7; CDR3: CASSVTDSYEQYF
V: TRBV18; length: 13; J: TRBJ1-1; CDR3: CASSLGQSTEAFF
V: TRBV6-6; length: 14; J: TRBJ1-2; CDR3: CASSGWTENYGYTF
V: TRBV11-2; length: 14; J: TRBJ2-1; CDR3: CASSPKREGNEQFF
V: TRBV5-8; length: 16; J: TRBJ1-3; CDR3: CASSLDPTSSGNTIYF
V: TRBV7-6; length: 15; J: TRBJ1-2; CDR3: CASSLGEGRNYGYTF
V: TRBV10-3; length: 15; J: TRBJ1-5; CDR3: CAISPGTGASQPQHF
V: TRBV6-5; length: 15; J: TRBJ2-7; CDR3: CASSYSYSTQYEQYF
V: TRBV27; length: 16; J: TRBJ1-1; CDR3: CATNRGQGALGTEAFF
V: TRBV5-1; length: 14; J: TRBJ1-2; CDR3: CASSVGQGNYGYTF
V: TRBV2; length: 13; J: TRBJ1-2; CDR3: CASSGGGDYGYTF
V: TRBV2; length: 15; J: TRBJ1-2; CDR3: CASNPTTVGNYGYTF
V: TRBV6-6; length: 11; J: TRBJ2-7; CDR3: CASKGDHEQYF
V: TRBV27; length: 14; J: TRBJ2-7; CDR3: CASSASGLGYEQYF
V: TRBV15; length: 15; J: TRBJ2-7; CDR3: CATVSREGTSHEQYF